The next 22 T cell receptor beta chains were all read from a single sample in a study of beta chain features in type 1 diabetes. Expressed TCRB transcripts were sequenced because the entire RNA isolate underwent reverse transcription. The data were produced by immunoSEQ multiplex PCR, yet TCRdb's version contains in-frame clones alone and is incomplete. The sample lists 250,000 to 300,000 clones, 8% occurring once. The sequenced material came from central memory CD4+ T cells from blood. The receptor source for this set is a woman between 18 and 29 years old in good health.

This clone was detected a few times. The V call is TRBV7-6, the J call TRBJ2-3, with D uncertain. The CDR3 runs 12 residues. The V and J ends lost 5 bases and 4 bases respectively, with 7 bases between them. Germline values: CDR1 SGHVS, CDR2 FNYEAQ. The DNA of the CDR3 is TGTGCCAGCAGCCCCAGGCCAGATACGCAGTATTTT. This gives the protein CASSPRPDTQYF.

This clone was found a few times. The gene calls are TRBV9 and TRBJ2-1; D is uncertain. CDR1 is SGDLS, CDR2 YYNGEE, per germline. The CDR3 extends over 14 amino acids. Trimming took off 1 base at V and 7 bases at J, with 12 bases between the two ends. The CDR3 nucleotides are TGTGCCAGCAGCGTATTGGCCGGCAATAATGAGCAGTTCTTC. It specifies CASSVLAGNNEQFF.

This clone was detected a few times. The genes are TRBV11-3 and TRBJ2-1; 7 positions agree with TRBD1. The CDR3 extends over 14 amino acids. With V trimmed by 6 bases and J by 4 bases, 6 bases remained unmatched. Germline-derived CDR1 and CDR2 are SGHNT and YENEEA. The CDR3 DNA reads TGTGCCAGCAGGGGACAGCTAAAGTACAATGAGCAGTTCTTC. It specifies CASRGQLKYNEQFF.

The chain is built from TRBV7-2 and TRBJ2-1; 7 bases line up with TRBD2. The junction had 7 bases not matched to a gene; V was cut back by 4 bases and J by 4 bases. Germline CDR1 SGHTA, CDR2 FQGNSA. CDR3 length: 15 residues. In DNA form, the CDR3 reads TGTGCCAGCAGCTCCTCCCCGCGGGGGTACAATGAGCAGTTCTTC. Translated: CASSSSPRGYNEQFF.

The chain joins TRBV5-1 to TRBJ2-7; TRBD1 matches 7 bases. V shed 3 bases, J shed 2 bases, and the junction held 8 bases outside the gene matches. There are 15 residues in the CDR3. Germline lookup yields CDR1 SGHRS and CDR2 YFSETQ. CDR3 DNA: TGCGCCAGCAGCTCAGGGACAGCGGATGCCTACGAGCAGTACTTC. Translated, it gives CASSSGTADAYEQYF.

This clone was counted only a few times. The chain recombines TRBV4-1 with TRBJ2-3, with D unresolved. This CDR3 spans 13 amino acids. The V end lost 0 bases, the J end lost 7 bases, and 8 bases lay between the germline ends. CDR1 and CDR2 (germline): MGHRA, YSYEKL. CDR3 nucleotides: TGCGCCAGCAGCCAAGACCAACTTAATACGCAGTATTTT. It yields the protein CASSQDQLNTQYF.

This clone has just a few counts. The J gene is TRBJ2-1, the V gene TRBV5-4; no clear D. Looked up from germline, CDR1 is SGHNT and CDR2 is YYREEE (reference sequence). V was pared by 3 bases and J by 4 bases, with 2 bases between. The CDR3 length is 11 residues. The CDR3 DNA sequence: TGTGCCAGCAGCTGGTACAATGAGCAGTTCTTC. It codes for CASSWYNEQFF.

This clone appeared a few times. The chain employs TRBV11-1 and TRBJ2-3; 8 nucleotides agree with TRBD2. CDR1 and CDR2 from the germline V gene are SGHAT and FQDESV (reference sequence). Trimming at V came to 2 bases and at J to 3 bases, leaving 10 bases not matched to a gene. This CDR3 spans 17 amino acids. CDR3 coding DNA: TGTGCCAGCAGCTTAAGGTTTGCTAGCGGGTCTACAGATACGCAGTATTTT. Residues: CASSLRFASGSTDTQYF.

This clone appeared a few times. This chain joins TRBV28 and TRBJ1-1; D is undetermined. V gave up 6 bases and J gave up 2 bases, with 10 bases separating them. This CDR3 spans 13 amino acids. Germline-derived CDR1 and CDR2 are MDHEN and SYDVKM. The CDR3 nucleotides read TGTGCCAGCAGACCGGACCCTAACACTGAAGCTTTCTTT. Protein: CASRPDPNTEAFF. Full variable domain (outside the CDR3, taken from reference TRBV28 and TRBJ1-1): DVKVTQSSRYLVKRTGEKVFLECVQDMDHENMFWYRQDPGLGLRLIYFSYDVKMKEKGDIPEGYSVSREKKERFSLILESASTNQTSMYLCASRPDPNTEAFFGQGTRLTVV.

This clone was found a few times. The chain is built from TRBV7-2 and TRBJ2-3; 14 bases are shared with TRBD2. Germline V gives CDR1 SGHTA, CDR2 FQGNSA. Germline trimming cut 4 bases from V and 3 bases from J; bases unmatched to any gene: 9. CDR3 length: 18 amino acids. The CDR3 is CASSSRLAGGPRTDTQYF. The CDR3 coding sequence is TGTGCCAGCAGCTCAAGACTAGCGGGAGGGCCCCGGACAGATACGCAGTATTTT.

In its sample, this clone was seen a few times. The V and J genes are TRBV4-3 and TRBJ2-2, with 8 bases identical to TRBD2. The ends lost 0 bases at V and 6 bases at J; junction bases unmatched: 12. Germline-derived CDR1 and CDR2 are LGHNA and YSLEER. The CDR3 totals 18 residues. The CDR3 reads CASSQDRVSGDVPGELFF. DNA of the CDR3: TGCGCCAGCAGCCAAGATCGAGTTAGCGGGGACGTCCCCGGGGAGCTGTTTTTT.

J is TRBJ2-1 and V is TRBV7-3; D is uncertain. CDR1 and CDR2 from the germline V gene are SGHTA and FQGTGA. Trimming cost V 5 bases and J 1 base, with 18 bases left between them. The CDR3 runs to 17 residues. The CDR3 nucleotides are TGTGCCAGCAGCCCAAGGGCCCACGTTGGGTCCTACAATGAGCAGTTCTTC. It codes for CASSPRAHVGSYNEQFF.

In its sample, this clone was seen a few times. V gene TRBV2 combines with J gene TRBJ2-3; perhaps TRBD2 as D (6 bases). CDR1 is SNHLY, CDR2 FYNNEI, per germline. The CDR3 totals 15 residues. V was pared by 8 bases and J by 3 bases, with 18 bases between. CDR3 bases: TGTGCCAGCCGGGGGTACTCGTCCGGAACAGATACGCAGTATTTT. Its translation is CASRGYSSGTDTQYF.

The table lists this clone with a few counts. The same CDR3 is also encoded by other DNA sequences in this sample. V gene TRBV4-3 combines with J gene TRBJ2-1; unclear D gene. This CDR3 region has 16 residues. Trimming left V 3 bases short and J 0 bases short, with 12 bases between. The V gene's germline CDR1 is LGHNA and CDR2 YSLEER. CDR3 nucleotides: TGCGCCAGCAGCCAGGCCGGGCCAAGCTCCTACAATGAGCAGTTCTTC. This sequence encodes CASSQAGPSSYNEQFF.

There are many counts of this clone. J is TRBJ2-6 and V is TRBV13, with D uncertain. Deletions cut 1 base from V and 2 bases from J, with 6 bases between. CDR1 and CDR2 from the germline V gene are PRHDT and FYEKMQ (reference sequence). CDR3 length: 15 amino acids. The CDR3 reads CASSLVPAGANVLTF. For the CDR3, the DNA is TGTGCCAGCAGCTTAGTTCCAGCTGGGGCCAACGTCCTGACTTTC.

This clone has only a few counts. J is TRBJ2-1 and V is TRBV7-9; no clear D. The CDR3 length is 13 residues. Germline CDR1 reads SEHNR; CDR2 reads FQNEAQ (reference sequence). Trimming took 3 bases from V and 9 from J, leaving 12 bases between them. CDR3 residues: CASSLDELREQFF. Written as DNA, the CDR3 is TGTGCCAGCAGCTTGGATGAGCTTCGTGAGCAGTTCTTC.

This clone was detected many times. The chain employs TRBV18 and TRBJ1-3; 11 nucleotides agree with TRBD1. With 3 bases clipped from V and 5 bases from J, the junction kept 3 bases outside the gene matches. Germline V CDR1 and CDR2: KGHSH, LQKENI. This CDR3 comprises 15 residues. CDR3 in DNA: TGTGCCAGCTCACCCGGGACAGGGGGAAGAAACACCATATATTTT. It is translated as CASSPGTGGRNTIYF.

This clone occurred a few times. One end of the junction is discordant with germline, which a read error may explain. The V call is TRBV6-1, the J call TRBJ1-1; no clear D. The CDR3 is 13 amino acids. Germline loops: CDR1 MNHNS, CDR2 SASEGT. DNA of the CDR3: TGTGCCAGCAGTGAAGCGCCACGGATTGATCGCTCATTT. Translating gives CASSEAPRIDRSF.

This clone appeared a few times. The sample contains more than one DNA sequence encoding this CDR3. The chain combines TRBV20-1 with TRBJ2-3, with D unclear. The germline CDR1 and CDR2 sequences are DFQATT and SNEGSKA (reference sequence). Trimming shortened V by 5 bases and J by 5 bases, and 5 bases separated the two germline ends. The CDR3 is 10 residues long. The CDR3 DNA follows: TGCAGTGCTGGCCGAGATACGCAGTATTTT. The encoded protein is CSAGRDTQYF.

This clone was counted at least ten times. The chain is built from TRBV18 and TRBJ1-2, with D maybe TRBD1 (5 bases). The CDR3 has 16 amino acids. V was clipped by 0 bases and J by 2 bases, with 13 bases between them. CDR1 is KGHSH and CDR2 is LQKENI in the germline V gene. The CDR3 nucleotides read TGTGCCAGCTCACCACCGGTCTTAGGGGCGAACTATGGCTACACCTTC. Protein: CASSPPVLGANYGYTF.

This clone was picked up a small number of times. The chain uses TRBV7-3 and TRBJ2-5; 8 bases are a match to TRBD1. This CDR3 spans 14 amino acids. The trim removed 5 bases at V and 4 bases at J, leaving 6 bases unmatched. Germline assignment: CDR1 SGHTA and CDR2 FQGTGA. The CDR3 sequence: CASSAGGLGETQYF. CDR3 nucleotides: TGTGCCAGCAGCGCAGGGGGCTTGGGAGAGACCCAGTACTTC.

Worth noting for this clone: This specimen includes other DNA sequences encoding the same CDR3. The V gene is TRBV15, the J gene TRBJ2-7, with D maybe TRBD2 (6 bases). V was trimmed by 0 bases and J by 2 bases, leaving 8 bases between them. This CDR3 comprises 14 residues. Per the germline V gene, CDR1 is LNHNV and CDR2 is YYDKDF (reference sequence). The CDR3 protein is CATSRERGTYEQYF. The DNA for the CDR3 is TGTGCCACCAGCAGAGAACGGGGGACCTACGAGCAGTACTTC.